The 27 T cell receptor beta chains below all came from one sample that was sequenced in a study of CD8 T cells in ankylosing spondylitis. MiXCR, run by TCRdb on the 5' RACE reads, gives a single entry per CDR3 protein. Among 750,000 to 850,000 distinct CDR3 sequences, approximately 12% were seen once, and the ten largest hold less than 0.65%. These receptors' targets are unknown. Study results and caveats: Ankylosing spondylitis blood appeared to carry a characteristic TCR beta motif of roughly 8 highly homologous variants.

The sample taken for sequencing was blood, either unsorted or a sorted T cell fraction (not recorded which). The receptors here all came from a male donor with ankylosing spondylitis.

This chain links TRBV6-2 or TRBV6-3 with TRBJ2-3; no clear D. The CDR3 is 14 residues long. Germline CDR1 MNHEY, CDR2 SVGEGT. Trimming cost V 7 bases and J 2 bases, with 13 bases left between them. The CDR3: CASMSFTSTDTQYF. CDR3 bases: TGTGCCAGCATGTCCTTTACTTCCACAGATACGCAGTATTTT.

This clonotype occurred a few times. The genes are TRBV12-3 or TRBV12-4 and TRBJ2-6, with D tentatively TRBD1 (6 bases). The CDR3 contains 16 residues. V lost 5 bases and J lost 4, with 15 bases in between. CDR3 DNA: TGTGCCAGCAGTCTGACAGGCCCGCCGGGGGCCAACGTCCTGACTTTC. Translation gives CASSLTGPPGANVLTF.

J is TRBJ2-5 and V is TRBV5-1; TRBD2 matches at 8 bases. Per germline, CDR1 SGHRS and CDR2 YFSETQ. After removal of 0 bases from V and 5 bases from J, the junction contained 6 bases not matched to a gene. This CDR3 has 15 residues. Here the CDR3 reads CASSLDRAGGETQYF. Here the CDR3 DNA reads TGCGCCAGCAGCTTGGACAGGGCGGGAGGCGAGACCCAGTACTTC.

The chain uses TRBV20-1 and TRBJ2-1; 7 bases match TRBD2. Germline V CDR1 and CDR2: DFQATT, SNEGSKA (reference sequence). There are 17 residues in the CDR3. V dropped 0 bases and J dropped 4; count of bases not matched to a gene: 12. CDR3 DNA sequence: TGCAGTGCTAGAGATACTAAGCGGGGATACACATACAATGAGCAGTTCTTC. Translated, it gives CSARDTKRGYTYNEQFF.

This clonotype was seen repeatedly, ten times or more. The chain carries TRBV6-5 and TRBJ2-2; the match to TRBD1 covers 12 bases. Germline V lookup: CDR1 MNHEY, CDR2 SVGAGI. Trimming cost V 2 bases and J 6 bases; bases outside gene matches: 1. This CDR3 is built from 15 residues. The DNA for the CDR3 is TGTGCCAGCAGTTACGGGACAGGGGGCCCCGGGGAGCTGTTTTTT. Protein: CASSYGTGGPGELFF.

This sequence joins TRBV21-1 and TRBJ2-5. TRBV21-1 is described as a pseudogene. This CDR3 has 18 residues. The CDR3 reads CASSMGTSSQWHQETQYF. The CDR3 nucleotides are TGTGCCAGCAGCATGGGGACTAGCTCTCAGTGGCACCAAGAGACCCAGTACTTC.

In its sample, this clonotype was seen many times. The genes are TRBV6-2 or TRBV6-3 and TRBJ1-2; D is unresolved. The CDR3 is 13 amino acids. V gave up 5 bases and J gave up 4 bases, with 11 bases separating them. Germline loops: CDR1 MNHEY, CDR2 SVGEGT. The CDR3 sequence: CASSPSGGYGYTF. CDR3 nucleotide sequence: TGTGCCAGCAGTCCCTCAGGCGGCTATGGCTACACCTTC.

The J gene is TRBJ2-1, the V gene TRBV9; D perhaps matches TRBD1 (5 bases). The ends were cut back, 7 bases at V and 9 bases at J, with 11 bases in the middle. Germline loops: CDR1 SGDLS, CDR2 YYNGEE. This CDR3 region has 11 residues. The CDR3 nucleotides are TGTGCCAGCGGGGATAGGGGTGAGCAGTTCTTC. Translated: CASGDRGEQFF.

This clonotype occurred a few times. The chain is built from TRBV20-1 and TRBJ2-7; TRBD1 matches at 9 bases. Germline V gives CDR1 DFQATT, CDR2 SNEGSKA (reference sequence). The CDR3 length is 14 residues. The V and J ends lost 6 bases and 1 base, in that order; junction bases with no gene match: 7. The CDR3, as DNA: TGCAGTGCGCCCGGGACAGGGAATTCCTACGAGCAGTACTTC. It yields the protein CSAPGTGNSYEQYF.

The gene calls are TRBV4-1 and TRBJ1-5; D gene unclear. The germline gives CDR1 MGHRA, CDR2 YSYEKL. This CDR3 spans 13 amino acids. The V end was cut by 1 base, the J end by 7 bases, with 8 bases between. DNA for the CDR3: TGCGCCAGCAGCCAAGTTCCTTTGCAGCCCCAGCATTTT. It encodes CASSQVPLQPQHF.

V gene TRBV10-1 combines with J gene TRBJ2-5; tentative D call: TRBD1 (6 bases). There are 15 residues in the CDR3. Germline V gene data show CDR1 as WNHNN and CDR2 as SYGVQD (reference sequence). The V and J ends lost 4 bases and 7 bases respectively, with 19 bases between them. The CDR3 DNA reads TGCGCCAGCAGTGCGGACAGTCAAGGTTGGGGGACCCAGTACTTC. Translated, it gives CASSADSQGWGTQYF.

The V and J genes are TRBV7-9 and TRBJ1-4, with TRBD1 identical over 7 bases. The germline V gene has CDR1 SEHNR and CDR2 FQNEAQ (reference sequence). With 5 bases clipped from V and 3 bases from J, the junction kept 6 bases outside the gene matches. This CDR3 is built from 15 residues. The CDR3 region is CASSRWDSANEKLFF. The CDR3 DNA is TGTGCCAGCAGCCGTTGGGACAGCGCTAATGAAAAACTGTTTTTT.

In this sample, this clonotype turned up a few times. The chain uses TRBV5-5 and TRBJ2-1; D may be TRBD1 (7 bases). With 3 bases removed from V and 8 bases from J, the gap between germline ends came to 15 bases. This CDR3 contains 14 residues. Germline CDR1 is SGHKS and CDR2 is YYEKEE (reference sequence). For the CDR3, the DNA is TGTGCCAGCAGCTGGAGGGGACAGTCGGATGAGCAGTTCTTC. Translated, it gives CASSWRGQSDEQFF.

The chain uses TRBV29-1 and TRBJ1-1; D may be TRBD1 (5 bases). The CDR3 consists of 14 residues. CDR1 and CDR2 (germline): SQVTM, ANQGSEA. With 7 bases removed from V and 2 bases from J, the gap between germline ends came to 17 bases. This CDR3 is CSARGLRGNTEAFF. Written as DNA, the CDR3 is TGCAGCGCCCGAGGGCTTAGGGGAAACACTGAAGCTTTCTTT.

The chain combines TRBV9 with TRBJ2-1, with 12 nucleotides matching TRBD2. The germline V gene encodes CDR1 SGDLS and CDR2 YYNGEE. The trim removed 2 bases at V and 1 base at J, leaving 7 bases unmatched. This CDR3 is 18 amino acids long. CDR3 in amino acids: CASSVSPSGGASYNEQFF. CDR3 coding DNA: TGTGCCAGCAGCGTCTCCCCTAGCGGGGGGGCATCCTACAATGAGCAGTTCTTC.

The rearrangement links TRBV5-6 to TRBJ2-5; 8 bases match TRBD2. Per germline, CDR1 SGHDT and CDR2 YYEEEE. V lost 7 bases, J lost 5 bases, and 10 bases stayed unmatched. This CDR3 has 14 amino acids. The CDR3 loop reads CASFMTSARETQYF. CDR3 in DNA: TGTGCCAGCTTTATGACTAGCGCTAGGGAGACCCAGTACTTC.

This chain links TRBV29-1 with TRBJ1-1; a possible D gene is TRBD1 (6 bases). Germline-derived CDR1 and CDR2 are SQVTM and ANQGSEA. There are 14 residues in the CDR3. Trimming stripped 5 bases from V and 0 bases from J, with 13 bases between. The CDR3 reads CSVKYRVMNTEAFF. The DNA of the CDR3 is TGCAGCGTTAAGTACAGGGTCATGAACACTGAAGCTTTCTTT.

This clonotype occurred a few times. The chain carries TRBV27 and TRBJ1-1; D perhaps matches TRBD1 (5 bases). Germline loops: CDR1 MNHEY, CDR2 SMNVEV (reference sequence). This CDR3 region has 15 residues. The germline V and J ends were trimmed by 6 bases and 0 bases, with 14 bases remaining between them. CDR3 sequence (DNA): TGTGCCAGCAGCCAGGGCAGGGCCCTGAACACTGAAGCTTTCTTT. Its protein is CASSQGRALNTEAFF.

This clonotype was recorded many times. This chain joins TRBV7-2 and TRBJ2-3; D gene unclear. V was pared by 5 bases and J by 6 bases, with 12 bases between. This CDR3 spans 13 amino acids. Germline CDR1 SGHTA, CDR2 FQGNSA. This chain's CDR3 is CASSPRSWDTQYF. CDR3 nucleotides: TGTGCCAGCAGCCCTCGGTCCTGGGATACGCAGTATTTT.

V usage is TRBV9 and J usage is TRBJ2-7; no reliable D call. Germline V lookup: CDR1 SGDLS, CDR2 YYNGEE. V was shortened by 2 bases and J by 0 bases, with 6 bases between the two germline ends. The CDR3 runs to 13 residues. The chain's CDR3 is CASSVSASYEQYF. Here the CDR3 DNA reads TGTGCCAGCAGCGTTTCCGCCTCCTACGAGCAGTACTTC.

This clonotype was observed a handful of times. The V and J genes are TRBV4-2 and TRBJ2-1; 7 nucleotides line up with TRBD2. The V gene end was trimmed by 3 bases and the J gene end by 5 bases; junction bases not matched to a gene: 13. Germline-derived CDR1 and CDR2 are LGHNA and YNFKEQ. There are 17 residues in the CDR3. CDR3 protein: CASSHVLASGVNNEQFF. CDR3 bases: TGTGCCAGCAGCCACGTCCTCGCCAGCGGGGTGAACAATGAGCAGTTCTTC.

The chain joins TRBV7-2 to TRBJ1-2, with D maybe TRBD1 (5 bases). Germline V CDR1 and CDR2: SGHTA, FQGNSA. The length of the CDR3 is 14 residues. V lost 5 bases to trimming and J lost 8 bases, with 18 bases between them. The CDR3 sequence: CASSLPGPKPGYTF. The CDR3 DNA reads as TGTGCCAGCAGCCTCCCGGGACCTAAACCCGGCTACACCTTC.

The chain joins TRBV20-1 to TRBJ1-4, with a possible D match to TRBD1 (6 bases). This CDR3 is built from 15 residues. Germline V gene sequence: CDR1 DFQATT, CDR2 SNEGSKA (reference sequence). Trimming removed 8 bases at V and 7 bases at J, with 23 bases between. The CDR3 DNA sequence: TGCAGTTTCACCAGGGGAGCCCCGGCAGGTGAAAAACTGTTTTTT. The encoded protein is CSFTRGAPAGEKLFF.

This clonotype appeared a few times. This rearrangement joins TRBV4-3 to TRBJ2-5, with 8 bases that match TRBD1. This CDR3 is 15 amino acids long. The germline CDR1 and CDR2 sequences are LGHNA and YSLEER. The junction had 8 bases not matched to a gene; V was cut back by 4 bases and J by 4 bases. The DNA for the CDR3 is TGCGCCAGCAGCCCCCGAGACAGGGGTCGAGAGACCCAGTACTTC. Protein product: CASSPRDRGRETQYF.

Many counts were recorded for this clonotype. The rearrangement links TRBV5-1 to TRBJ1-3; no firm D call. The CDR3 consists of 13 residues. Germline V lookup: CDR1 SGHRS, CDR2 YFSETQ. The V gene lost 4 bases and the J gene lost 2 bases, with 7 bases spanning the gap. The CDR3 loop is CASSTGPGNTIYF. As DNA, the CDR3 is TGCGCCAGCAGCACCGGACCTGGAAACACCATATATTTT. Full variable domain (outside the CDR3, taken from reference TRBV5-1 and TRBJ1-3): KAGVTQTPRYLIKTRGQQVTLSCSPISGHRSVSWYQQTPGQGLQFLFEYFSETQRNKGNFPGRFSGRQFSNSRSEMNVSTLELGDSALYLCASSTGPGNTIYFGEGSWLTVV.

This clonotype has at least ten counts. The rearrangement uses TRBV19 and TRBJ2-5; D is ambiguous. Trimming left V 5 bases short and J 7 bases short, with 14 bases between. Germline values: CDR1 LNHDA, CDR2 SQIVND (reference sequence). There are 13 residues in the CDR3. The CDR3 loop reads CASSAAGLGTQYF. CDR3 sequence (DNA): TGTGCCAGTAGTGCGGCTGGTTTGGGGACCCAGTACTTC.

This clonotype was seen more than once but under ten times. The V call is TRBV2, the J call TRBJ2-1; D is unresolved. The CDR3 is 12 amino acids. Deletions cut 3 bases from V and 6 bases from J, with 6 bases between. Germline V gives CDR1 SNHLY, CDR2 FYNNEI. The CDR3 DNA follows: TGTGCCAGCAGTGACAGGTCCAATGAGCAGTTCTTC. Amino acids: CASSDRSNEQFF.